This TCR beta chain was recorded in a study of vaccination and CD4 T cells after COVID-19 (dated by TCRdb to between 2021 and 2022). At the level of the whole study: Convalescent patients had a positive SARS-CoV-2 result on nasal swab PCR, and of these patients, fewer than ten had mild disease and one had severe disease. The convalescent cohort comprised six males and four females, including two Hispanic individuals, seven Caucasians, two Asians and one multiracial person. Participants received two doses of either the Pfizer-BioNTech BNT162b2 vaccine (n=8) or the Moderna mRNA-1273 vaccine (n=2). Post-COVID blood samples from convalescent patients were collected a median of approximately 93 days after diagnosis, with a range of 35 to 161 days. Post-vaccine blood samples were taken a median of approximately 70 days after the second vaccine dose, with a range of roughly 13 to 250 days. Overlapping spike peptide pools from SARS-CoV-2 and from the common cold coronaviruses HCoV-NL63, HCoV-OC43 and HCoV-229E were used as culture stimuli. Control cultures received a CEFX viral epitope pool as the positive control, an HIV-1 Nef peptide pool as the negative control, or no peptide. In about 11 COVID-19 convalescent patients and a few infection-naive healthy vaccine recipients, the spike-specific CD4+ TCR repertoire before mRNA vaccination was compared with the repertoire after mRNA vaccination.

Results and caveats for the whole study, not just this receptor: In convalescent patients, a median 86.3% of post-vaccine SARS-CoV-2-reactive clones were detected only after vaccination, and vaccine-specific priming was suggested by this finding. Of the vaccine-specific clones found in convalescent patients, nearly all (304 of 307) were mono-reactive for SARS-CoV-2 spike instead of being cross-reactive with common cold coronaviruses. The study included relatively few convalescent patients and did not analyze early timepoints after natural infection. Although the median number of SARS-CoV-2-reactive clonotypes went up from roughly 23 after infection to about 38 after vaccination, the increase was not significant.

Library generation was performed with PCR. DNA from cultured CD4+ T cells was subjected to TCR sequencing with the Oncomine TCR Beta short-read assay at the Johns Hopkins FTIC core. The QIAamp micro DNA kit was used to extract genomic DNA from the cultured CD4+ T cells. Oncomine TCR Beta libraries made from cultured CD4+ T cells were pooled using unique dual indexes and sequenced on an Illumina iSeq 100. The study's own analysis went as follows. Non-productive sequences were filtered out, and CDR3s that did not start with C, did not end with F or W, or were shorter than 7 amino acids were discarded. The MANAFEST web application was used to identify antigen-specific clonotypes by comparing peptide-stimulated wells against reference wells and other culture wells. For a clone to be called positive, the clone needed an FDR below 0.05, an odds ratio above 5, and a productive frequency above 0.1% in at least two of three replicate wells. A clonotype was classed as cross-reactive if the clonotype showed significant expansion both in SARS-CoV-2 spike wells and in at least one common cold coronavirus spike condition. CDR3 homology was assessed with Levenshtein distances (stringdist) and unrooted phylogenetic trees (ape) in R version 3.6.1. TCRdb reprocessed the public reads (quality trimming at Q25 with fastp, clone calling with MiXCR) and kept in-frame beta chains. Every CDR3 protein is listed once, alongside the most common genes and DNA of its rows. The V and J calls, along with clone size, are taken from TCRdb and not from the paper's own processing. This sample gives over 3,500 distinct CDR3 sequences in total; about 38% of them show up just once. Together, the top ten hold roughly 24% of the sample.

As regards this clonotype: What this receptor recognizes is not known. No base quality information exists; no much larger clone differs at one position.

The sample's treatment or condition label, decoded: approximately 9-day PBMC culture with coronavirus spike peptide pools or control peptides (ViraFEST assay). The ViraFEST assay, used in the study, expanded antigen-specific T cells with peptide pools and then identified the expanded clonotypes through TCR sequencing. The convalescent patients' positive SARS-CoV-2 PCR tests fell between March and December 2020, which was before the Alpha, Beta and Delta variants emerged in the United States. PBMCs were cultured at roughly 1.8 million per well in IMDM supplemented with approximately 5.3% human AB serum and 9.5 to 10 IU/ml IL-2, with about 10 ug/ml peptide pools added. Half of the culture medium was replaced with fresh IL-2-containing medium on days 3 and 7. After 10 to 11 days of culture, CD4+ T cells were isolated by negative selection with the EasySep CD4+ T cell isolation kit. PBMCs were separated from whole blood using Ficoll-Paque Plus gradient centrifugation and then either used fresh or cryopreserved at -140C. Each culture condition was generally run in triplicate wells.

Here V drops 3 bases and J drops 3 bases, and the junction holds 6 bases not matched to any gene. The germline V gene (reference sequence) sets CDR1 to LNHNV and CDR2 to YYDKDF. Reading from cysteine to phenylalanine, the CDR3 counts 15 amino acids. The entry retains the CDR3 DNA only, 45 bases that are in frame from base 1. The sequence links TRBV15 to TRBJ2-3; 7 bases in the junction line up with TRBD2. The TCR comes from a human donor who had recovered from COVID-19. Material: CD4+ T cells from blood, cultured in vitro. The CDR3 region has the sequence CATSSSREPTDTQYF. The DNA reads as follows: TGTGCCACCAGCAGTTCGCGGGAGCCAACAGATACGCAGTATTTT.